The present T cell receptor beta chain was sequenced within a study of T cell clones after liver transplantation. With regard to this clone: The antigen remains unidentified.

The CDR3 is made up of 14 amino acids. Trimming removed 5 bases from V and 6 bases from J, with 16 bases in between. Germline CDR1 SGHVS, CDR2 FNYEAQ. Study findings and constraints: Donor-reactive sequences fell more than third party-reactive ones, suggesting partial deletion.

Measured with immunoSEQ multiplex PCR; TCRdb has only the in-frame clones, and not every one. The sample lists 95,000 to 110,000 clones; approximately 78% were seen once. The material sequenced was CD4+ T cells from blood, taken before liver transplant. This rearrangement joins TRBV7-6 to TRBJ1-1; D gene ambiguous. The sequence was collected from a human donor who received a liver transplant. In DNA form, the CDR3 reads TGTGCCAGCAGCCCAACGTTCGGGTTACCTGAAGCTTTCTTT. The encoded protein is CASSPTFGLPEAFF.